The 26 T cell receptor beta chains given below trace back to one sample, sequenced in a study of blood T cell repertoires in COVID-19. Some clones are missing from TCRdb's copy, which holds only in-frame ones; the method was immunoSEQ multiplex PCR. Of 410,000 or so clones detected, 70% to 90% appear once; the ten largest clones hold 1.4%. The sample comprised peripheral blood. These receptors were obtained from a woman younger than 45 with active or convalescent COVID-19.

The J gene is TRBJ2-1, the V gene TRBV5-4; D remains unclear. V lost 1 base and J 2 bases, leaving 13 bases between the germline ends. The CDR3 extends over 16 amino acids. CDR1 is SGHNT and CDR2 is YYREEE in the germline V gene (reference sequence). The CDR3, as DNA: TGTGCCAGCAGCTTGTCTCGTACTGATGCCTACAATGAGCAGTTCTTC. This codes for CASSLSRTDAYNEQFF.

This chain joins TRBV12-3 or TRBV12-4 and TRBJ1-6, with 7 bases aligning to TRBD1. The J segment lost 11 bases and the V segment lost 3 bases, leaving 4 bases of the junction unmatched. This CDR3 spans 13 amino acids. CDR3 amino acids: CASSFGTGAPLHF. The CDR3 bases are TGTGCCAGCAGTTTCGGCACAGGGGCACCCCTCCACTTT.

V gene TRBV12-5 combines with J gene TRBJ2-5, with D tentatively TRBD1 (6 bases). Trimming stripped 5 bases from V and 4 bases from J, with 17 bases between. This CDR3 region has 15 residues. The V gene's germline CDR1 is LGHNT and CDR2 FRNRAP. CDR3: CASGPFRGSVETQYF. CDR3 coding DNA: TGTGCTAGTGGTCCATTCAGGGGAAGTGTAGAGACCCAGTACTTC. The full variable domain, rest sourced from reference TRBV12-5 and TRBJ2-5, is DARVTQTPRHKVTEMGQEVTMRCQPILGHNTVFWYRQTMMQGLELLAYFRNRAPLDDSGMPKDRFSAEMPDATLATLKIQPSEPRDSAVYFCASGPFRGSVETQYFGPGTRLLVL.

The J gene is TRBJ1-5, the V gene TRBV18, with a possible D match to TRBD1 (5 bases). V shed 2 bases and J shed 5 bases, with 16 bases lying between them. Germline V lookup: CDR1 KGHSH, CDR2 LQKENI. The CDR3 totals 16 residues. CDR3 DNA: TGTGCCAGCTCACCAACGGAGGGAGGGGTGGATCAGCCCCAGCATTTT. It translates to CASSPTEGGVDQPQHF.

On this clone: Within the sample, other DNA sequences also encode this same CDR3. The chain carries TRBV18 and TRBJ1-1; tentative D call: TRBD1 (6 bases). V was pared by 3 bases and J by 2 bases, with 10 bases between. The CDR3 consists of 14 residues. Germline-derived CDR1 and CDR2 are KGHSH and LQKENI. The CDR3 region is CASSPWTANTEAFF. In DNA, the CDR3 is TGTGCCAGCTCACCCTGGACAGCTAACACTGAAGCTTTCTTT.

The chain links TRBV3-1 (or the pseudogene TRBV3-2) to TRBJ1-4; D is undetermined. The CDR3 runs to 14 residues. Germline CDR1 reads LGHDT; CDR2 reads YNNKEL (reference sequence). V lost 4 bases, J lost 2 bases, and 8 bases lay in between. The CDR3 coding sequence is TGTGCCAGCAGCCCCCGTACTACTAATGAAAAACTGTTTTTT. Its translation is CASSPRTTNEKLFF.

CDR3 DNA sequence: TGCGCCAGCAGCTTGGTCGGAGAGAGTAACACTGAAGCTTTCTTT. This translates into CASSLVGESNTEAFF. The rearrangement uses TRBV5-1 and TRBJ1-1; D not resolved. Trimming stripped 0 bases from V and 2 bases from J, with 11 bases between. The V gene's germline CDR1 is SGHRS and CDR2 YFSETQ. CDR3 length equals 15 residues.

The J gene is TRBJ1-2, the V gene TRBV5-4; the match to TRBD1 covers 8 bases. V dropped 1 base and J dropped 4; count of bases not matched to a gene: 3. In germline, CDR1 is SGHNT, CDR2 YYREEE (reference sequence). This CDR3 contains 14 residues. CDR3 bases: TGTGCCAGCAGCTTGCAGGGGGCAGGCTATGGCTACACCTTC. This gives the protein CASSLQGAGYGYTF.

This chain uses TRBV7-7 with TRBJ2-1, with 8 bases matching TRBD2. The CDR3 extends over 16 amino acids. The germline gives CDR1 SSHAT, CDR2 FNYEAQ (reference sequence). V dropped 1 base and J dropped 8; count of bases not matched to a gene: 10. The CDR3 region has the DNA TGTGCCAGCAGCTTAGGGGTAGCGGGGACCGTGGATGAGCAGTTCTTC. Its translation: CASSLGVAGTVDEQFF.

This clone was detected only a few times. The chain combines TRBV29-1 with TRBJ1-1; TRBD1 might be the D (6 bases). This CDR3 is 14 amino acids long. In germline, CDR1 is SQVTM, CDR2 ANQGSEA. Trimming left V 6 bases short and J 9 bases short, with 23 bases between. The CDR3 sequence is CSVLLPARGDKAFF. CDR3 DNA sequence: TGCAGCGTCCTTCTCCCCGCCAGGGGAGATAAAGCTTTCTTT.

The J gene is TRBJ2-1, the V gene TRBV6-5, with 8 nucleotides matching TRBD1. After removal of 2 bases from V and 12 bases from J, the junction contained 3 bases not matched to a gene. There are 12 residues in the CDR3. Germline assignment: CDR1 MNHEY and CDR2 SVGAGI. CDR3 protein: CASSYQTGAQFF. The CDR3 DNA reads TGTGCCAGCAGTTACCAGACAGGGGCGCAGTTCTTC.

The chain combines TRBV5-6 with TRBJ2-3; the D is unclear. The germline V gene has CDR1 SGHDT and CDR2 YYEEEE. V dropped 1 base and J dropped 2 bases, with 14 bases sitting between them. CDR3 size: 16 residues. The CDR3 sequence is CASSLTGLLFTDTQYF. For the CDR3, the DNA is TGTGCCAGCAGCTTGACTGGGCTTCTATTCACAGATACGCAGTATTTT.

V usage is TRBV30 and J usage is TRBJ2-1, with TRBD1 matching over 10 bases. Germline V CDR1 and CDR2: GTSNPN, SVGIG (reference sequence). With 1 base clipped from V and 4 bases from J, the junction kept 10 bases outside the gene matches. The CDR3 runs 17 residues. Here the CDR3 DNA reads TGTGCCTGGAGTGGATTAGCTGGGACAGGGGTTTACAATGAGCAGTTCTTC. It yields the protein CAWSGLAGTGVYNEQFF.

The V and J genes are TRBV11-3 and TRBJ1-3; D may be TRBD1 (6 bases). V shed 5 bases and J shed 2 bases, with 10 bases lying between them. This CDR3 region has 14 residues. Germline lookup yields CDR1 SGHNT and CDR2 YENEEA. CDR3 protein: CASSGRDTGNTIYF. The CDR3 DNA follows: TGTGCCAGCAGCGGAAGGGACACTGGAAACACCATATATTTT.

J is TRBJ1-4 and V is TRBV11-2; D might be TRBD1 (5 bases). Trimming left V 4 bases short and J 3 bases short, with 12 bases between. The germline V gene has CDR1 SGHAT and CDR2 FQNNGV. The CDR3 loop spans 15 amino acids. The CDR3 protein is CASSSLGHSNEKLFF. DNA for the CDR3: TGTGCCAGCAGCTCCCTCGGACACTCTAATGAAAAACTGTTTTTT.

This chain connects TRBV28 to TRBJ1-2; D is undetermined. The V and J ends lost 4 bases and 6 bases respectively, with 12 bases between them. This CDR3 is 13 amino acids long. The germline V gene has CDR1 MDHEN and CDR2 SYDVKM. CDR3 sequence (DNA): TGTGCCAGCAGTTCCGGGAGGATGAATGGCTACACCTTC. Translated, it gives CASSSGRMNGYTF.

The chain couples TRBV3-1 (or the pseudogene TRBV3-2) to TRBJ2-2; 9 nucleotides line up with TRBD2. The junction had 5 bases not matched to a gene; V was cut back by 3 bases and J by 3 bases. Germline CDR1 LGHDT, CDR2 YNNKEL (reference sequence). The CDR3 has 16 residues. The CDR3 loop is CASSQWRGGDTGELFF. CDR3 bases: TGTGCCAGCAGCCAGTGGCGGGGGGGCGACACCGGGGAGCTGTTTTTT.

The gene calls are TRBV6-5 and TRBJ1-1; no firm D call. Trimming stripped 6 bases from V and 6 bases from J, with 14 bases between. This CDR3 comprises 13 residues. The V gene's germline CDR1 is MNHEY and CDR2 SVGAGI. For the CDR3, the DNA is TGTGCCAGCAGCCCCTCAGGAGGTTCTGAAGCTTTCTTT. This sequence encodes CASSPSGGSEAFF.

The rearrangement joins TRBV7-8 to TRBJ1-1; TRBD1 aligns across 7 bases. The junction had 13 bases not matched to a gene; V was cut back by 4 bases and J by 11 bases. In germline, CDR1 is SGHVS, CDR2 FQNEAQ. CDR3 length equals 14 residues. The CDR3 nucleotides are TGTGCCAGCAGCTCAGAGACAGGGTCGGTTCGGGCTTTCTTT. Protein: CASSSETGSVRAFF. Based on the CDR3 plus reference TRBV7-8 and TRBJ1-1, the full variable domain is GAGVSQSPRYKVAKRGQDVALRCDPISGHVSLFWYQQALGQGPEFLTYFQNEAQLDKSGLPSDRFFAERPEGSVSTLKIQRTQQEDSAVYLCASSSETGSVRAFFGQGTRLTVV.

The chain is built from TRBV4-1 and TRBJ1-2; 10 nucleotides align to TRBD1. Germline-derived CDR1 and CDR2 are MGHRA and YSYEKL. Losses at the gene ends were 0 bases for V and 4 bases for J; bases not matched to a gene: 8. This CDR3 has 17 residues. The DNA of the CDR3 is TGCGCCAGCAGCCAAGATAGGGAGACAGGGGGCGGCTATGGCTACACCTTC. Translating gives CASSQDRETGGGYGYTF.

V usage is TRBV11-2 and J usage is TRBJ1-2; D gene unclear. V was clipped by 5 bases and J by 6 bases, with 16 bases between them. Germline CDR1 is SGHAT and CDR2 is FQNNGV. This CDR3 contains 14 residues. The chain's CDR3 is CASSPVAGLHGYTF. CDR3 DNA sequence: TGTGCCAGCAGCCCCGTTGCGGGTCTCCATGGCTACACCTTC. The full variable domain, rest sourced from reference TRBV11-2 and TRBJ1-2, is EAGVAQSPRYKIIEKRQSVAFWCNPISGHATLYWYQQILGQGPKLLIQFQNNGVVDDSQLPKDRFSAERLKGVDSTLKIQPAKLEDSAVYLCASSPVAGLHGYTFGSGTRLTVV.

This clone was detected a few times. The chain has TRBV9 and TRBJ1-6; 10 bases match TRBD1. V was pared by 3 bases and J by 6 bases, with 6 bases of the junction left unmatched. The CDR3 spans 16 residues. CDR1 and CDR2 (germline): SGDLS, YYNGEE. CDR3 amino acids: CASSATGTGVNSPLHF. The CDR3 DNA reads TGTGCCAGCAGCGCCACCGGGACAGGGGTTAATTCACCCCTCCACTTT.

The chain links TRBV5-1 to TRBJ2-1; 7 bases fit TRBD2. J was trimmed by 1 base and V by 4 bases; bases with no gene match: 2. The CDR3 sequence is 14 residues long. Germline CDR1 reads SGHRS; CDR2 reads YFSETQ. The DNA of the CDR3 is TGCGCCAGCAGCGGCGGGGGATCCTACAATGAGCAGTTCTTC. This gives the protein CASSGGGSYNEQFF.

The chain uses TRBV19 and TRBJ2-3; D is possibly TRBD1 (5 bases). This CDR3 spans 18 amino acids. Germline CDR1 LNHDA, CDR2 SQIVND (reference sequence). V was pared by 2 bases and J by 3 bases, with 21 bases between. The CDR3 DNA reads TGTGCCAGTAGTATAAGCCCCGGACGGCGAAAGGGGACAGATACGCAGTATTTT. Translation: CASSISPGRRKGTDTQYF.

Written as DNA, the CDR3 is TGTGCCAGCAGCTTATGGGGACAGAAATTCTCCTACAATGAGCAGTTCTTC. It yields the protein CASSLWGQKFSYNEQFF. J is TRBJ2-1 and V is TRBV7-9; 7 bases map to TRBD1. Germline V lookup: CDR1 SEHNR, CDR2 FQNEAQ (reference sequence). The V and J ends lost 2 bases and 0 bases, in that order; junction bases with no gene match: 7. The CDR3 runs 17 residues.

The sample holds a few counts of this clone. This chain joins TRBV9 and TRBJ1-2, with 7 bases identical to TRBD1. Trimming took 3 bases from V and 4 from J; bases not matched to a gene: 6. CDR1 SGDLS and CDR2 YYNGEE come from the germline V gene. The CDR3 consists of 14 residues. CDR3 protein: CASSGMDRLYGYTF. CDR3 DNA: TGTGCCAGCAGCGGGATGGACAGGCTCTATGGCTACACCTTC.